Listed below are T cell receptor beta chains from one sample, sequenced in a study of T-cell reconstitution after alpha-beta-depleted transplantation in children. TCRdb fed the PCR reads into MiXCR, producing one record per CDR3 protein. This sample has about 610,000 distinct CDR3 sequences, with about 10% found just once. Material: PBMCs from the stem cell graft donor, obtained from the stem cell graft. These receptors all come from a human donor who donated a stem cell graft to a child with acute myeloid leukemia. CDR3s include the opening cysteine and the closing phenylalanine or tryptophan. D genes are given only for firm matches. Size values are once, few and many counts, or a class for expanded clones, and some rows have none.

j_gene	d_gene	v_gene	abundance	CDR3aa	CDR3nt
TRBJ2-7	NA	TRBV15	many	CCTRRLYEQYF	TGTTGTACTCGCAGACTCTACGAGCAGTACTTC
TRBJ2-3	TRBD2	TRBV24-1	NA	CATKAGGRDTQYF	TGTGCCACCAAAGCGGGAGGGCGAGATACGCAGTATTTT
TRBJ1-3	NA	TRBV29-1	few	CSVGAGDSGNTIYF	TGCAGCGTGGGGGCAGGAGACTCTGGAAACACCATATATTTT
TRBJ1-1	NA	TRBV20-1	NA	CSARESSRRTEAFF	TGCAGTGCTAGAGAAAGCAGCAGGAGGACTGAAGCTTTCTTT
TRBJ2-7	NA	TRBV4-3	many	CASSQDPQTAYEQYF	TGCGCCAGCAGCCAAGACCCGCAGACCGCCTACGAGCAGTACTTC
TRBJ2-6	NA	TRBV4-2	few	CASSQAHRVGTGANVLTF	TGTGCCAGCAGCCAAGCCCATAGGGTAGGCACTGGGGCCAACGTCCTGACTTTC
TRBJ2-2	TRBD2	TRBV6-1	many	CASRLAGVITGELFF	TGTGCCAGCAGACTAGCGGGAGTTATCACCGGGGAGCTGTTTTTT
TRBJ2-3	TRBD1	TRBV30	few	CAWSPGTANLDTQYF	TGTGCCTGGAGTCCAGGGACAGCGAACCTGGATACGCAGTATTTT
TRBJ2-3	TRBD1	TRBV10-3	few	CAITGQGTDTQYF	TGTGCCATCACAGGACAGGGAACAGATACGCAGTATTTT
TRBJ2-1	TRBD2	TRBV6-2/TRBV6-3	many	CASSYSSSGSNEQFF	TGTGCCAGCAGTTACTCGTCTAGCGGATCGAATGAGCAGTTCTTC
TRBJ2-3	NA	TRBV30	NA	CAWSPGRGDTQYF	TGTGCCTGGAGCCCCGGGAGAGGAGATACGCAGTATTTT
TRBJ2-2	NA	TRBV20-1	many	CSAPRLAGQNTGELFF	TGCAGTGCTCCGCGACTGGCGGGACAGAACACCGGGGAGCTGTTTTTT
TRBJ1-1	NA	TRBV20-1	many	CSASPPAGFEAFF	TGCAGTGCTAGTCCCCCGGCGGGATTTGAAGCTTTCTTT
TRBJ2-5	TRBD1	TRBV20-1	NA	CSAWGTAQETQYF	TGCAGTGCTTGGGGGACAGCGCAAGAGACCCAGTACTTC
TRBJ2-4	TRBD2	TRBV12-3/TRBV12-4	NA	CASSLTSGGTSKNIQYF	TGTGCCAGCAGTCTAACTAGCGGGGGTACATCCAAAAACATTCAGTACTTC
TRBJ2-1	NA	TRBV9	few	CASSPAGTGIYNEQFF	TGTGCCAGCAGCCCGGCCGGGACGGGGATATACAATGAGCAGTTCTTC
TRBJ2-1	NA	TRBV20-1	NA	CSVPGAVKGYNEQFF	TGCAGTGTACCAGGGGCGGTCAAGGGATACAATGAGCAGTTCTTC
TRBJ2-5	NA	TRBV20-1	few	CSARAFGEARMETQYF	TGCAGTGCTAGAGCCTTCGGGGAGGCGAGGATGGAGACCCAGTACTTC
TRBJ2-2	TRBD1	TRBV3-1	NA	CASTPRDSNTGELFF	TGTGCCAGCACCCCAAGGGACAGCAACACCGGGGAGCTGTTTTTT
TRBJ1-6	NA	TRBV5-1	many	CASSHGSPDNSPLHF	TGCGCCAGCAGCCACGGCTCACCGGATAATTCACCCCTCCACTTT
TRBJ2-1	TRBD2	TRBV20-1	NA	CSASPPGLASYEQFF	TGCAGTGCTTCCCCTCCGGGACTAGCGAGCTATGAGCAGTTCTTC
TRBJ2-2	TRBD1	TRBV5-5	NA	CASSKWTGQNTGELFF	TGTGCCAGCAGCAAATGGACAGGTCAAAACACCGGGGAGCTGTTTTTT
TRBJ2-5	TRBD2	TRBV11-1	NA	CASSRQGTSGSIQETQYF	TGTGCCAGCAGCCGTCAGGGGACTAGCGGGAGCATACAAGAGACCCAGTACTTC
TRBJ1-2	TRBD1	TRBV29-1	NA	CSVGQGASHYGYTF	TGCAGCGTGGGACAGGGGGCGTCTCACTATGGCTACACCTTC
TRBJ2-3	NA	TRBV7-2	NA	CASSLVAARTDTQYF	TGTGCCAGCAGCTTAGTAGCGGCCCGCACAGATACGCAGTATTTT
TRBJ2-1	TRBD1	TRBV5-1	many	CASSLDQGAVNEQFF	TGCGCCAGCAGCTTGGACCAGGGGGCCGTCAATGAGCAGTTCTTC
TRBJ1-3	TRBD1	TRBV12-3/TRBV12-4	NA	CASSRTGVSGNTIYF	TGTGCCAGCAGTCGCACAGGGGTTTCTGGAAACACCATATATTTT
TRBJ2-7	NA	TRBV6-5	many	CASSLGGVHEQYF	TGTGCCAGCAGCTTAGGGGGGGTTCACGAGCAGTACTTC
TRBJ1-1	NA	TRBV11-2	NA	CASSLGVRMNTEAFF	TGTGCCAGCAGCTTAGGGGTCAGAATGAACACTGAAGCTTTCTTT
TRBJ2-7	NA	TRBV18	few	CASSPKNILGSYEQYF	TGTGCCAGCTCACCAAAGAACATATTGGGCTCCTACGAGCAGTACTTC
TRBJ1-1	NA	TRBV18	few	CASSPFTGTATEAFF	TGTGCCAGCTCACCCTTTACAGGGACGGCCACTGAAGCTTTCTTT
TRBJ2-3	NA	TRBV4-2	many	CASSQARGASGTDTQYF	TGTGCCAGCAGCCAAGCCCGGGGAGCGTCCGGCACAGATACGCAGTATTTT
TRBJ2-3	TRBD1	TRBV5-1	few	CASSPGEGATDTQYF	TGCGCCAGCAGTCCCGGTGAGGGGGCAACAGATACGCAGTATTTT
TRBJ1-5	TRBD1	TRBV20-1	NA	CSATDRGYSNQPQHF	TGCAGTGCTACGGACAGGGGATATAGCAATCAGCCCCAGCATTTT
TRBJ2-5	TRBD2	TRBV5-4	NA	CASAAAGEDVETQYF	TGTGCCAGCGCGGCAGCGGGAGAAGATGTGGAGACCCAGTACTTC
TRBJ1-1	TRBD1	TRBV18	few	CASSPTGTGGKNTEAFF	TGTGCCAGCTCTCCCACCGGGACAGGGGGCAAGAACACTGAAGCTTTCTTT
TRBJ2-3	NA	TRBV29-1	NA	CSVPQRAITDTQYF	TGCAGCGTACCACAGCGGGCGATCACAGATACGCAGTATTTT
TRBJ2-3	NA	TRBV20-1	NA	CSARVVTATDTQYF	TGCAGTGCTAGAGTGGTGACGGCCACAGATACGCAGTATTTT
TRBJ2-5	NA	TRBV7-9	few	CASSFGEQETQYF	TGTGCCAGCAGCTTTGGGGAACAAGAGACCCAGTACTTC
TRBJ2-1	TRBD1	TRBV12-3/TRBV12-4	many	CASSSRRGREFNEQFF	TGTGCCAGCAGTTCGCGCAGGGGGCGCGAGTTCAATGAGCAGTTCTTC
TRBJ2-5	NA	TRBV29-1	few	CSVGPLVETQYF	TGCAGCGTTGGACCCTTAGTGGAGACCCAGTACTTC
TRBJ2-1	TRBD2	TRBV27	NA	CASSLIGTSVYNEQFF	TGTGCCAGCAGTTTAATCGGGACTAGCGTATACAATGAGCAGTTCTTC
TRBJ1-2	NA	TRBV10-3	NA	CAISESAGLWGYTF	TGTGCCATCAGTGAGTCCGCAGGCCTTTGGGGCTACACCTTC
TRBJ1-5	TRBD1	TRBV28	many	CASSPGTGGGGNQPQHF	TGTGCCAGCAGCCCCGGGACAGGGGGCGGCGGCAATCAGCCCCAGCATTTT
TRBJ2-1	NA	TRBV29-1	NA	CSVSGLNEQFF	TGCAGCGTCTCCGGACTGAATGAGCAGTTCTTC
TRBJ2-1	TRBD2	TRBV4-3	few	CASSQDDGASGRADNEQFF	TGCGCCAGCAGCCAAGATGACGGGGCTAGCGGGAGGGCAGACAATGAGCAGTTCTTC
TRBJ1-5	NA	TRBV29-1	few	CSVEVRQDNQPQHF	TGCAGCGTTGAAGTTAGACAGGACAATCAGCCCCAGCATTTT
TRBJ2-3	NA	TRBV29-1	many	CSVGRVFEAQYF	TGCAGCGTTGGCAGGGTTTTTGAGGCGCAGTATTTT
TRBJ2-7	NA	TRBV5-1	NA	CASSFGSPQNYEQYF	TGCGCCAGCAGCTTCGGGTCTCCCCAGAACTACGAGCAGTACTTC
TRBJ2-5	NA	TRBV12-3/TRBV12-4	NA	CASSSWRDSPQETQYF	TGTGCCAGCAGTTCGTGGCGGGATTCCCCCCAAGAGACCCAGTACTTC
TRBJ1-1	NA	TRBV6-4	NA	CARSPQGNTEAFF	TGTGCCAGGAGCCCTCAGGGGAACACTGAAGCTTTCTTT
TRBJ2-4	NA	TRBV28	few	CASTPGGLLAKNIQYF	TGTGCCAGCACCCCCGGGGGCTTACTAGCCAAAAACATTCAGTACTTC
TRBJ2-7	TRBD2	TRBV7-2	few	CASSLSPLAVYEQYF	TGTGCCAGCAGCTTATCCCCACTAGCGGTCTACGAGCAGTACTTC
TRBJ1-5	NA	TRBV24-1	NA	CATSDLSQGYSNQPQHF	TGTGCCACCAGTGACCTCTCCCAGGGGTATAGCAATCAGCCCCAGCATTTT
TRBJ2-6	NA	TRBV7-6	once	CASSLERSSFGANVLTF	TGTGCCAGCAGCTTAGAACGGTCCTCCTTTGGGGCCAACGTCCTGACTTTC
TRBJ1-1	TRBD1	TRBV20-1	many	CSARGDSGTEAFF	TGCAGTGCCAGAGGGGACAGTGGCACTGAAGCTTTCTTT
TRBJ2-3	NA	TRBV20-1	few	CRASTQSTDTQYF	TGCAGGGCCAGCACACAAAGCACAGATACGCAGTATTTT
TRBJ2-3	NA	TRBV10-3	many	CATGPAEEDTQYF	TGTGCCACGGGCCCGGCCGAGGAGGATACGCAGTATTTT